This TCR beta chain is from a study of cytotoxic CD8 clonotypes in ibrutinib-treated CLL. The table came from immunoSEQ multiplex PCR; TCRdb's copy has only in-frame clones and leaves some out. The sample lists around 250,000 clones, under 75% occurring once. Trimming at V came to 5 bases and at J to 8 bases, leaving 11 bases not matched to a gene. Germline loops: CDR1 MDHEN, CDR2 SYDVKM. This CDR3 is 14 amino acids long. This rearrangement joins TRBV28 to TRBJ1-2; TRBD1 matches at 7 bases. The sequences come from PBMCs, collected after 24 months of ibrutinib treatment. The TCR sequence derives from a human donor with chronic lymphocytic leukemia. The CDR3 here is CASSDPGQLRGYTF. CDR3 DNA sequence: TGTGCCAGCAGTGACCCGGGACAGCTTAGGGGCTACACCTTC.